The rows below give T cell receptor beta chains drawn from one sample of a study of blood T cell repertoires in COVID-19. Clones were sequenced by immunoSEQ multiplex PCR, and TCRdb holds only the in-frame ones, with some missing. The profile shows about 360,000 clones, around nine tenths of them singletons. The sequenced sample consisted of peripheral blood. All receptors derive from a human donor in a cohort sampled during active COVID-19. Both conserved end residues are part of each CDR3. The order of the fields is J gene, D gene, clone size, CDR3 length, V gene, CDR3 protein, CDR3 DNA. The D gene is left open where the match is weak. Part of the rows lack a size; the others show once, few, many or a class for expanded clones.

TRBJ1-1	TRBD1	-	17	TRBV28	CASSLYTGGLMNTEAFF	TGTGCCAGCAGTTTATATACAGGGGGACTCATGAACACTGAAGCTTTCTTT
TRBJ2-2	TRBD1	-	15	TRBV6-5	CASSIRDRDTGELFF	TGTGCCAGCAGTATCCGGGACAGGGACACCGGGGAGCTGTTTTTT
TRBJ2-7	TRBD1	-	13	TRBV7-2	CASSDYRGYEQYF	TGTGCCAGCAGCGACTACAGGGGCTACGAGCAGTACTTC
TRBJ1-5	-	-	15	TRBV6-5	CASRTGQYSNQPQHF	TGTGCCAGCAGGACCGGACAGTATAGCAATCAGCCCCAGCATTTT
TRBJ2-3	TRBD2	-	15	TRBV6-5	CASWFGGGTTDTQYF	TGTGCCAGCTGGTTTGGCGGGGGGACGACAGATACGCAGTATTTT
TRBJ2-6	-	-	15	TRBV5-1	CASRGLFDGANVLTF	TGCGCCAGCAGGGGGCTCTTTGATGGGGCCAACGTCCTGACTTTC
TRBJ1-3	TRBD1	-	12	TRBV3-1/TRBV3-2	CASSHDRDHIYF	TGTGCCAGCAGCCACGACAGGGATCACATATATTTT
TRBJ2-7	-	-	14	TRBV6-2/TRBV6-3	CASRPWTPGDEQYF	TGTGCCAGCCGCCCCTGGACGCCGGGGGACGAGCAGTACTTC
TRBJ1-1	-	-	15	TRBV27	CASHKRGSGFTEAFF	TGTGCCAGCCATAAAAGAGGCAGTGGCTTTACTGAAGCTTTCTTT
TRBJ1-1	TRBD1	-	15	TRBV6-5	CASSRTGVSDTEAFF	TGTGCCAGCAGTCGGACAGGGGTATCGGACACTGAAGCTTTCTTT
TRBJ2-1	TRBD2	-	16	TRBV9	CASSGSLAGGHNEQFF	TGTGCCAGCAGCGGGTCCCTAGCGGGGGGGCACAATGAGCAGTTCTTC
TRBJ2-4	-	-	17	TRBV2	CASSEPVEGLAKNIQYF	TGTGCCAGCAGTGAACCCGTAGAGGGTCTAGCCAAAAACATTCAGTACTTC
TRBJ2-1	TRBD2	-	19	TRBV28	CASKRLGAAGRGSYNEQFF	TGTGCCAGCAAGAGGCTCGGGGCTGCCGGGAGGGGCTCCTACAATGAGCAGTTCTTC
TRBJ1-2	-	-	17	TRBV19	CASSIDSRAGIYYGYTF	TGTGCCAGTAGTATAGATTCCAGGGCAGGCATCTACTATGGCTACACCTTC
TRBJ1-5	TRBD1	few	15	TRBV2	CASRRQGAVNQPQHF	TGTGCCAGCAGGAGACAGGGGGCAGTCAATCAGCCCCAGCATTTT
TRBJ1-5	-	once	14	TRBV30	CAWSVEHRNQPQHF	TGTGCCTGGAGTGTAGAACACCGTAATCAGCCCCAGCATTTT
TRBJ1-6	TRBD1	-	16	TRBV2	CASSGTGQVHNSPLHF	TGTGCCAGCAGTGGTACCGGACAGGTTCATAATTCACCCCTCCACTTT
TRBJ2-5	-	-	11	TRBV19	CASKGGGTQYF	TGTGCCAGTAAGGGAGGGGGGACCCAGTACTTC
TRBJ1-4	-	-	17	TRBV2	CASSEEVTGSRDEKLFF	TGTGCCAGCAGTGAAGAAGTTACAGGGAGTAGGGATGAAAAACTGTTTTTT
TRBJ2-1	TRBD1	-	17	TRBV11-2	CASSLEFWGQGHNEQFF	TGTGCCAGCAGCTTAGAGTTTTGGGGACAGGGGCACAATGAGCAGTTCTTC
TRBJ1-2	-	-	14	TRBV7-8	CASSPEAGPYGYTF	TGTGCCAGCAGCCCGGAGGCGGGGCCATATGGCTACACCTTC
TRBJ2-1	-	-	18	TRBV14	CASSQDPFARNSYNEQFF	TGTGCCAGCAGCCAAGATCCTTTTGCCAGAAACTCCTACAATGAGCAGTTCTTC
TRBJ2-2	-	-	19	TRBV21-1	CASSRGQKREHQLAGELFF	TGTGCCAGCAGTAGGGGACAGAAAAGGGAACATCAATTGGCCGGGGAGCTGTTTTTT
TRBJ2-1	-	-	18	TRBV25-1	CASSESGGQGGLNNEQFF	TGTGCCAGCAGTGAATCGGGCGGGCAGGGGGGACTGAACAATGAGCAGTTCTTC
TRBJ2-2	TRBD1	few	15	TRBV3-1/TRBV3-2	CASSQEDRGFGELFF	TGTGCCAGCAGCCAGGAGGACAGGGGGTTTGGGGAGCTGTTTTTT
TRBJ1-1	-	-	10	TRBV29-1	CSAMNTEAFF	TGCAGCGCCATGAACACTGAAGCTTTCTTT
TRBJ1-1	TRBD1	-	15	TRBV28	CATKTVYQGATEAFF	TGTGCCACCAAAACAGTATACCAGGGGGCCACTGAAGCTTTCTTT
TRBJ2-7	-	-	14	TRBV5-8	CASSTHRDTYEQYF	TGTGCCAGCAGCACCCACAGGGACACCTACGAGCAGTACTTC
TRBJ1-2	TRBD1	-	18	TRBV10-3	CAISERKGDRDILWGYTF	TGTGCCATCAGTGAGCGAAAGGGGGACAGGGATATACTATGGGGCTACACCTTC
TRBJ2-5	TRBD1	-	16	TRBV7-3	CASSLDGTGGRETQYF	TGTGCCAGCAGCTTAGATGGGACAGGGGGCAGGGAGACCCAGTACTTC
TRBJ2-7	TRBD1	once	15	TRBV19	CASTRGTGVTYEQYF	TGTGCCAGTACCAGAGGGACAGGGGTAACGTACGAGCAGTACTTC
TRBJ2-7	-	-	15	TRBV9	CASSVAATGVYEQYF	TGTGCCAGCAGCGTAGCTGCGACGGGGGTCTACGAGCAGTACTTC
TRBJ1-3	-	few	14	TRBV30	CAWRNQGFGNTIYF	TGTGCCTGGAGAAATCAGGGGTTTGGAAACACCATATATTTT
TRBJ2-3	TRBD1	-	13	TRBV29-1	CSTQTGPADTQYF	TGCAGCACCCAGACAGGGCCTGCGGATACGCAGTATTTT
TRBJ2-5	-	-	15	TRBV7-2	CASSREAREIETQYF	TGTGCCAGCAGCAGAGAGGCCAGGGAAATAGAGACCCAGTACTTC
TRBJ1-6	-	-	18	TRBV19	CASSPGLRPSSYNSPLHF	TGTGCCAGTAGTCCGGGACTCCGACCGAGCTCCTATAATTCACCCCTCCACTTT
TRBJ2-1	-	once	12	TRBV4-1	CASRGGREEQFF	TGCGCCAGCAGAGGGGGCCGGGAGGAGCAGTTCTTC
TRBJ2-5	TRBD2	once	20	TRBV7-7	CASSSNRPSSGGLRQETQYF	TGTGCTAGCAGTTCCAACCGTCCCTCTAGCGGGGGGCTTCGCCAAGAGACCCAGTACTTC
TRBJ2-1	-	-	13	TRBV19	CASMGSSEGEQFF	TGTGCCAGTATGGGGTCGTCGGAGGGGGAGCAGTTCTTC
TRBJ1-4	-	once	16	TRBV6-7	CASTTLGGGTNEKLFF	TGTGCCAGCACTACGTTAGGGGGGGGAACTAATGAAAAACTGTTTTTT
TRBJ1-2	-	-	13	TRBV29-1	CSVPGGDGYGYTF	TGCAGCGTCCCGGGGGGGGATGGGTATGGCTACACCTTC
TRBJ1-1	-	-	13	TRBV5-6	CASSLVGQGEAFF	TGTGCCAGCAGCTTGGTCGGGCAGGGTGAAGCTTTCTTT
TRBJ2-3	-	-	15	TRBV9	CASSVGIDSTDTQYF	TGTGCCAGCAGCGTAGGAATAGACTCCACAGATACGCAGTATTTT
TRBJ2-5	-	once	13	TRBV3-1/TRBV3-2	CASSQVFRETQYF	TGTGCCAGCAGCCAAGTATTTAGAGAGACCCAGTACTTC
TRBJ2-2	-	-	14	TRBV9	CASSAAANTGELFF	TGTGCCAGCAGCGCAGCGGCAAACACCGGGGAGCTGTTTTTT
TRBJ2-1	TRBD2	-	15	TRBV3-1/TRBV3-2	CASSQDKAGGHEQFF	TGTGCCAGCAGCCAAGATAAAGCGGGGGGGCATGAGCAGTTCTTC
TRBJ1-1	-	-	15	TRBV6-5	CASSYSGSSLGGAFF	TGTGCCAGCAGTTACTCAGGATCATCACTGGGGGGAGCTTTCTTT
TRBJ2-3	-	-	14	TRBV7-9	CASSLGASTDTQYF	TGTGCCAGCAGCTTAGGGGCCAGCACAGATACGCAGTATTTT
TRBJ2-1	TRBD2	-	16	TRBV19	CASRTLAGGFYNEQFF	TGTGCCAGTAGGACACTAGCGGGAGGTTTCTACAATGAGCAGTTCTTC
TRBJ2-3	TRBD1	-	15	TRBV2	CASSVGTGEADTQYF	TGTGCCAGCAGTGTGGGGACAGGGGAGGCAGATACGCAGTATTTT
TRBJ1-2	-	once	16	TRBV5-4	CASSLASLGLDYGYTF	TGTGCCAGCAGCTTGGCATCCCTTGGGCTTGACTATGGCTACACCTTC
TRBJ2-1	-	few	11	TRBV7-8	CASSHTVGQFF	TGTGCCAGCAGCCATACAGTGGGGCAGTTCTTC
TRBJ2-1	-	-	12	TRBV3-1/TRBV3-2	CASSQVGDEQFF	TGTGCCAGCAGCCAAGTGGGAGATGAGCAGTTCTTC
TRBJ2-7	TRBD2	-	17	TRBV2	CASSEAQGGGAPYEQYF	TGTGCCAGCAGTGAAGCCCAAGGCGGGGGGGCCCCCTACGAGCAGTACTTC
TRBJ2-5	TRBD2	-	14	TRBV9	CASSTSGGQETQYF	TGTGCCAGCAGTACGAGCGGGGGGCAAGAGACCCAGTACTTC
TRBJ1-2	TRBD1	-	16	TRBV29-1	CSAGPGQGYNFGGYTF	TGCAGCGCTGGACCGGGACAGGGGTACAATTTCGGGGGCTACACCTTC
TRBJ1-1	TRBD1	-	13	TRBV19	CASSIPGGTEAFF	TGTGCCAGTAGTATTCCAGGGGGCACTGAAGCTTTCTTT
TRBJ2-2	-	-	15	TRBV11-3	CASSLGQGDTGELFF	TGTGCCAGCAGCTTAGGCCAGGGTGACACCGGGGAGCTGTTTTTT